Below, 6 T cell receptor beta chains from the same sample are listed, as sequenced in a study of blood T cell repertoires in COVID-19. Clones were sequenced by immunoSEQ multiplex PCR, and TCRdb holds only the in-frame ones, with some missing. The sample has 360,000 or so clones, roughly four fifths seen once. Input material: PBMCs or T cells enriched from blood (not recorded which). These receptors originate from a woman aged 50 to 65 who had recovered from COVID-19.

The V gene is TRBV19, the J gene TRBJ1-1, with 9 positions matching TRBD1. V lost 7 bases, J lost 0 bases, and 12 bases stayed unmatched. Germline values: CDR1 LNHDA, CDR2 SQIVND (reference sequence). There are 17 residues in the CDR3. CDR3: CASKQGASAGMNTEAFF. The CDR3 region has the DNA TGTGCCAGTAAACAGGGGGCATCAGCGGGGATGAACACTGAAGCTTTCTTT.

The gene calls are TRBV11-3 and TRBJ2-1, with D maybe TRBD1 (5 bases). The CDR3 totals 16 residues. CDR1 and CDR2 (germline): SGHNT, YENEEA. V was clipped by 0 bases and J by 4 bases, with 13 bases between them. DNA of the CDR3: TGTGCCAGCAGCTTAGAAAGGCGGACACCTTACAATGAGCAGTTCTTC. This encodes CASSLERRTPYNEQFF.

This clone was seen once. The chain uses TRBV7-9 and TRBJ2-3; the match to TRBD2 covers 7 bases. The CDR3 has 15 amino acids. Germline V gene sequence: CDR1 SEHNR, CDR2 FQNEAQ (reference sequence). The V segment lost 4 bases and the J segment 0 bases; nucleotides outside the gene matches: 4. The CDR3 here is CASSSTSASTDTQYF. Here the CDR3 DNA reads TGTGCCAGCAGCTCAACTAGCGCCAGCACAGATACGCAGTATTTT. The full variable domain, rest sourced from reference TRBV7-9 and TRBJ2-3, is DTGVSQNPRHKITKRGQNVTFRCDPISEHNRLYWYRQTLGQGPEFLTYFQNEAQLEKSRLLSDRFSAERPKGSFSTLEIQRTEQGDSAMYLCASSSTSASTDTQYFGPGTRLTVL.

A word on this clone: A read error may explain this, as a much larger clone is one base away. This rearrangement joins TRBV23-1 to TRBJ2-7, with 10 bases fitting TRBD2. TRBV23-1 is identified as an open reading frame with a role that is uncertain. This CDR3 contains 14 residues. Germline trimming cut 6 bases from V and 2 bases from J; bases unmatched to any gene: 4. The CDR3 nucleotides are TGCGCCAGCAGCCGGACTAGCGGAACCTACGAGCAGTACTTC. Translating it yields CASSRTSGTYEQYF.

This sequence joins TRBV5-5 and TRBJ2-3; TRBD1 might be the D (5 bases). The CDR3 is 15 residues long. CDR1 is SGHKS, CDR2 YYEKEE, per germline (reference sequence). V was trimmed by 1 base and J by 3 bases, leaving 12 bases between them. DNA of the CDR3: TGTGCCAGCAGCTTGAAGCCAGGGTGGACAGATACGCAGTATTTT. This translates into CASSLKPGWTDTQYF.

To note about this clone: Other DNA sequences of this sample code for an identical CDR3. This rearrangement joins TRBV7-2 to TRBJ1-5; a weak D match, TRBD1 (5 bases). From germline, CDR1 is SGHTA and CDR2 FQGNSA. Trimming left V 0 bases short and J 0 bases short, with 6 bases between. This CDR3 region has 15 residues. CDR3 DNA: TGTGCCAGCAGCTTAGCTAGGGGTAGCAATCAGCCCCAGCATTTT. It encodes CASSLARGSNQPQHF.